This record looks at one T cell receptor beta chain sequence and its context. Antigen unknown. This sample was included in a study of cytomegalovirus exposure and HLA in healthy donors. Study-wide context: The roughly 100 million unique TCR beta sequences, from 150 million to 200 million T cells, were found by an earlier analysis. Overall study findings and caveats: Links to common viral pathogens appeared, in a later analysis, for several of the most significant clusters. Immune exposure information available was restricted to CMV serostatus.

The CDR3 is 14 amino acids. The V end was cut by 0 bases, the J end by 5 bases, with 11 bases between. Germline V CDR1 and CDR2: SGHRS, YFSETQ. 13 Jbeta primers and 60 Vbeta primers were used for the PCR. Sequencing was performed with immunoSEQ multiplex PCR; in TCRdb, only in-frame clones are kept and a portion is missing. This sample's clone table lists roughly 200,000 clones. Sequencing was done on a sample of PBMCs. This clonotype was sampled from a girl aged 2 to 10 in good health and CMV-seropositive. The chain carries TRBV5-1 and TRBJ2-5; D is perhaps TRBD1 (6 bases). The CDR3 sequence: CASSLAGASETQYF. The DNA of the CDR3 is TGCGCCAGCAGCTTGGCAGGGGCAAGTGAGACCCAGTACTTC.